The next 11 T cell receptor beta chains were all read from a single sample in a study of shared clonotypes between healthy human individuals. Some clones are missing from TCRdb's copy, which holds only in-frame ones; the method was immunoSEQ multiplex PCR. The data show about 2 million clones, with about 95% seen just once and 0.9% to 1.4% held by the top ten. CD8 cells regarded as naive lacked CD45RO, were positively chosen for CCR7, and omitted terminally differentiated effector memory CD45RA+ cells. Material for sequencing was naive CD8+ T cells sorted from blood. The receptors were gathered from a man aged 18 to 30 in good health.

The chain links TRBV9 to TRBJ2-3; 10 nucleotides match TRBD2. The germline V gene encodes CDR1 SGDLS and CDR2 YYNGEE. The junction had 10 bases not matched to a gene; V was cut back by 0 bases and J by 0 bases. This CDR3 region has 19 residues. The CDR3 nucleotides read TGTGCCAGCAGCGTAGCTGAGACTAGCGGGTTCTCTAGCACAGATACGCAGTATTTT. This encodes CASSVAETSGFSSTDTQYF.

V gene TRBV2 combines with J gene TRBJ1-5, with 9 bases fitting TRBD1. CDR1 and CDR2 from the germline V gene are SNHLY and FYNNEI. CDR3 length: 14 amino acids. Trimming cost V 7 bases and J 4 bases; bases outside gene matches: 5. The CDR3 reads CASTTGQGNQPQHF. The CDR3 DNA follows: TGTGCCAGCACCACAGGACAGGGGAATCAGCCCCAGCATTTT.

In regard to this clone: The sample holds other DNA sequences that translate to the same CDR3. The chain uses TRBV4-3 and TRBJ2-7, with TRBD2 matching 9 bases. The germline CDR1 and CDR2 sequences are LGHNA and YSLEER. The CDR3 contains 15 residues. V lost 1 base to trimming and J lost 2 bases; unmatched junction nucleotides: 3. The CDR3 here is CASSQGLAGAYEQYF. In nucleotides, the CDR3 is TGCGCCAGCAGCCAAGGGTTAGCGGGGGCCTACGAGCAGTACTTC.

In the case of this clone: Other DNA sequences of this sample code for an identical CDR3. The CDR3 protein is CASSGLAGGQETQYF. DNA of the CDR3: TGTGCCAGCAGCGGACTAGCGGGGGGCCAAGAGACCCAGTACTTC. The chain is built from TRBV7-9 and TRBJ2-5, with 14 bases lining up with TRBD2. After removal of 5 bases from V and 1 base from J, the junction contained 0 bases not matched to a gene. The CDR3 extends over 15 amino acids. In germline, CDR1 is SEHNR, CDR2 FQNEAQ (reference sequence).

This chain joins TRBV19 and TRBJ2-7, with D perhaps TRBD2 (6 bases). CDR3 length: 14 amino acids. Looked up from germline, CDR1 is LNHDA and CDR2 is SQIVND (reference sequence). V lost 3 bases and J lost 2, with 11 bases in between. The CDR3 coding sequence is TGTGCCAGTAGTATTTCGGGAGTCGCCTACGAGCAGTACTTC. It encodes CASSISGVAYEQYF. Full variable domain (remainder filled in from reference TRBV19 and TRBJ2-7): DGGITQSPKYLFRKEGQNVTLSCEQNLNHDAMYWYRQDPGQGLRLIYYSQIVNDFQKGDIAEGYSVSREKKESFPLTVTSAQKNPTAFYLCASSISGVAYEQYFGPGTRLTVT.

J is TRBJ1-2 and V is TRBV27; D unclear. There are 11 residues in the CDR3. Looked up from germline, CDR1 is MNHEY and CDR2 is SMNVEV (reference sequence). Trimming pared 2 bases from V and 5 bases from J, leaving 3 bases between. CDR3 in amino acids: CASSLNYGYTF. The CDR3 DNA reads TGTGCCAGCAGTTTAAATTATGGCTACACCTTC.

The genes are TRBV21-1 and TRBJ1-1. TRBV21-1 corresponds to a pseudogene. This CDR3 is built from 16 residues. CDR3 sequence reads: CASSARGALGNTEAFF. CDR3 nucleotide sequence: TGTGCCAGCAGCGCCCGGGGAGCGCTGGGGAACACTGAAGCTTTCTTT.

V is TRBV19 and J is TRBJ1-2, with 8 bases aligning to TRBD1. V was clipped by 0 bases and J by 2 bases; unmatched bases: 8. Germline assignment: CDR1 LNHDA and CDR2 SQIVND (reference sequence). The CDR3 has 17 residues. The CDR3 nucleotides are TGTGCCAGTAGTATAGATCACCGGGGACAGGCAAACTATGGCTACACCTTC. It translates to CASSIDHRGQANYGYTF.

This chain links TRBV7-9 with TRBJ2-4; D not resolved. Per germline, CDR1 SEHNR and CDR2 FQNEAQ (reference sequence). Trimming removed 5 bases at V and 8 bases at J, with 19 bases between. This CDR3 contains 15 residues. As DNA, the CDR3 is TGTGCCAGCAGCCCAACGCTGGGTGGTTGGGACATTCAGTACTTC. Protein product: CASSPTLGGWDIQYF. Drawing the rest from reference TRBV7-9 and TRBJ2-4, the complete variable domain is DTGVSQNPRHKITKRGQNVTFRCDPISEHNRLYWYRQTLGQGPEFLTYFQNEAQLEKSRLLSDRFSAERPKGSFSTLEIQRTEQGDSAMYLCASSPTLGGWDIQYFGAGTRLSVL.

The DNA of the CDR3 is TGTGCCAGCGGGCCAGGGGGTTACGAGCAGTACTTC. This gives the protein CASGPGGYEQYF. V and J are TRBV27 and TRBJ2-7; TRBD1 matches at 7 bases. The CDR3 loop spans 12 amino acids. Germline CDR1 and CDR2: MNHEY and SMNVEV (reference sequence). Trimming at V came to 8 bases and at J to 4 bases, leaving 5 bases not matched to a gene.

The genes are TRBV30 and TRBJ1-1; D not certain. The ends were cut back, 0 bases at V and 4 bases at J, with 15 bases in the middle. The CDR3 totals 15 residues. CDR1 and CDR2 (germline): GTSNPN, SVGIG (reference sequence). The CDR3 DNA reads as TGTGCCTGGAGTGTATTTCCCCGACGGGGCACTGAAGCTTTCTTT. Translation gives CAWSVFPRRGTEAFF. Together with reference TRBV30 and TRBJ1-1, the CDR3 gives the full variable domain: SQTIHQWPATLVQPVGSPLSLECTVEGTSNPNLYWYRQAAGRGLQLLFYSVGIGQISSEVPQNLSASRPQDRQFILSSKKLLLSDSGFYLCAWSVFPRRGTEAFFGQGTRLTVV.